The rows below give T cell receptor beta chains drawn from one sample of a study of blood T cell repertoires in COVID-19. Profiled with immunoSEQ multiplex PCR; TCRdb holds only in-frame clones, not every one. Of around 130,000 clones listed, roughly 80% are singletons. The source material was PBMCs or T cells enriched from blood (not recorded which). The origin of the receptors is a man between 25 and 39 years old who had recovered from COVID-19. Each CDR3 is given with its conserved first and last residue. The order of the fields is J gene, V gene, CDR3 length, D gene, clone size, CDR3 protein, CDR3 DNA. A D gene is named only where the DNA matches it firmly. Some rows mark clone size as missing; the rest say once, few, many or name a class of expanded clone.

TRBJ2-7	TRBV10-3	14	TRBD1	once	CAISDQGVSDEQYF	TGTGCCATCAGTGATCAGGGGGTTTCCGACGAGCAGTACTTC
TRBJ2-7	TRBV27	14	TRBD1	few	CASSSRTGSYEQYF	TGTGCCAGCAGTTCGCGGACAGGCTCCTACGAGCAGTACTTC
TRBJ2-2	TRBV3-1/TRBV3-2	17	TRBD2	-	CASSQVTVAGPAGELFF	TGTGCCAGCAGCCAAGTCACTGTAGCGGGACCCGCCGGGGAGCTGTTTTTT
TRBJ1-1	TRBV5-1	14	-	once	CASSLVGGQTEAFF	TGCGCCAGCAGCTTGGTTGGGGGACAAACTGAAGCTTTCTTT
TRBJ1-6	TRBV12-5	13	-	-	CASGLQAKSPLHF	TGTGCTAGTGGTTTACAGGCAAAGTCACCCCTCCACTTT
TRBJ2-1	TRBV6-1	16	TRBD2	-	CASREAGGASYNEQFF	TGTGCCAGCAGGGAAGCGGGGGGTGCCTCTTACAATGAGCAGTTCTTC
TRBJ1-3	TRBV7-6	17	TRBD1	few	CASSLRTGVDSGNTIYF	TGTGCCAGCAGCTTAAGGACAGGGGTTGACTCTGGAAACACCATATATTTT
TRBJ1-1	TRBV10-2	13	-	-	CASSVGGNTEAFF	TGCGCCAGCTCCGTCGGGGGGAACACTGAAGCTTTCTTT
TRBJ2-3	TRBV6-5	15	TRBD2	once	CASSREQRGGYTQYF	TGTGCCAGCTCCAGGGAGCAGCGGGGGGGCTATACGCAGTATTTT
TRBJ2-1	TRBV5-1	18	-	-	CASSLGPGGGRLLDEQFF	TGCGCCAGCAGCTTGGGGCCCGGGGGCGGGAGACTACTCGATGAGCAGTTCTTC
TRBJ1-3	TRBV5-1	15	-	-	CASSLTANSGNTIYF	TGCGCCAGCAGCTTGACCGCGAACTCTGGAAACACCATATATTTT
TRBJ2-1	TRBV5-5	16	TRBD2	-	CASSPTPGLANHEQFF	TGTGCCAGCAGCCCAACCCCGGGACTAGCGAATCATGAGCAGTTCTTC
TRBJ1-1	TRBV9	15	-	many	CASSGVRPVNTEAFF	TGTGCCAGCAGCGGTGTTCGCCCAGTGAACACTGAAGCTTTCTTT